The sequence of this T cell receptor beta chain was determined in a study of blood T cells in healthy people across ages. The overall study: Per every two T cells, about one barcoded beta molecule was captured by template switching. Broader study findings: In older individuals, TCR beta diversity per million T cells was lower, falling roughly linearly with age.

The authors ran a second PCR of about 6 to 11 cycles using a sample-barcoded 5' primer and a J-beta primer mix. Via MiXCR, TCRdb re-called the 5' RACE reads, giving one row per CDR3 protein. The sample has roughly 1,500,000 distinct CDR3 sequences, 42% seen once. As to this clonotype: Its antigen is still unknown.

Germline V gene sequence: CDR1 SGHAT, CDR2 FQDESV (reference sequence). There are 14 residues in the CDR3. Sequencing was performed on blood. This TCR came from a young woman in good health. This sequence joins TRBV11-1 and TRBJ2-5, with 7 nucleotides matching TRBD2. The J call may be mistaken, given a closer DNA end match to TRBJ2-7. This chain's CDR3 is CASSPREVSYEQYF. CDR3 DNA sequence: TGTGCCAGCAGCCCCCGGGAGGTCTCCTACGAGCAGTACTTC.